This TCR beta chain stems from a study of identical twins. Broader study findings: Partly confounded zero-insertion analyses could result from invariant MAIT and iNKT cells. The study based its conclusions on cross-sectional statistical analysis and did not follow the same donors.

TCRdb re-derived calls from the 5' RACE reads in MiXCR, one entry per CDR3 protein. The table lists roughly 260,000 distinct CDR3 sequences, approximately 7.9% of them singletons. This clonotype occurred a few times. No antigen is known for it. Among all donors, each was a healthy Caucasian. These data were also filed under a second study, of yellow fever vaccine responses in identical twins. This second study says: In identical twins, vaccine T cell responses appeared partly shared and partly individual.

Sequences were obtained from CD8+ T cells sorted from blood. The sequence came from a young woman in good health.

The CDR3 nucleotides are TGCGCCAGCAGTGAAGCGGCAGGGATCTCCGAAGCTTTCTTT. Protein sequence: CASSEAAGISEAFF. This chain connects TRBV10-2 to TRBJ1-1; tentative D call: TRBD1 (5 bases). Germline lookup yields CDR1 WSHSY and CDR2 SAAADI. V lost 3 bases and J 8 bases, leaving 16 bases between the germline ends. CDR3 size: 14 residues.